The clone carrying this TCR beta chain was detected only a few times. Antigen specificity is unknown. The source of the sample is a study of blood T cells in healthy people across ages. A sample-barcoded 5' primer and a J-beta primer mix were used in a second PCR of about 7 to 12 cycles. Sequencing of every sample gave 2.5 million or more CDR3-containing paired-end reads. TCRdb passed the 5' RACE reads through MiXCR, listing each CDR3 protein once. Here the sample spans some 900,000 distinct CDR3 sequences, roughly 48% being singletons. Findings of the study overall: Estimated diversity, derived from one million T cells, was regarded as an underestimate. In these data, TCR beta diversity tracked strongly with naive T cell percentage.

The sequencing input was blood. The source of this sequence is a man between 25 and 39 years old in good health.

This chain's CDR3 is CASSVLTGTDTQYF. In DNA, the CDR3 is TGTGCCAGCAGCGTACTAACTGGCACAGATACGCAGTATTTT. The chain recombines TRBV9 with TRBJ2-3, with D unclear. CDR3 length: 14 residues. V lost 1 base, J lost 1 base, and 7 bases lay in between. Germline CDR1 and CDR2: SGDLS and YYNGEE.